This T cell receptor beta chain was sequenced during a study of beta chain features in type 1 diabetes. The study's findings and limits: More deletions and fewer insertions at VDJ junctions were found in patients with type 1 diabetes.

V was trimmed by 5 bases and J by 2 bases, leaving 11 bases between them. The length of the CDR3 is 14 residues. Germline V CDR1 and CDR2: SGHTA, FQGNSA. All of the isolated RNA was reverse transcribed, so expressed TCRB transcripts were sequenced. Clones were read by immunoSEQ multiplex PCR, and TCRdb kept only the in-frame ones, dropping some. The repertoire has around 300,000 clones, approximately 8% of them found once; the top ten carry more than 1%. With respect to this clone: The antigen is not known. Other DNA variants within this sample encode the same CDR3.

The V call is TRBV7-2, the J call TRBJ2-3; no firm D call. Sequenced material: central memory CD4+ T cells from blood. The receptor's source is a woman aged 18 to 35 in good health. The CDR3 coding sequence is TGTGCCAGCAGCCTCGATGGCAACACAGATACGCAGTATTTT. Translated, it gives CASSLDGNTDTQYF. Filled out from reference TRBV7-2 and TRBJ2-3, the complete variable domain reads GAGVSQSPSNKVTEKGKDVELRCDPISGHTALYWYRQSLGQGLEFLIYFQGNSAPDKSGLPSDRFSAERTGGSVSTLTIQRTQQEDSAVYLCASSLDGNTDTQYFGPGTRLTVL.